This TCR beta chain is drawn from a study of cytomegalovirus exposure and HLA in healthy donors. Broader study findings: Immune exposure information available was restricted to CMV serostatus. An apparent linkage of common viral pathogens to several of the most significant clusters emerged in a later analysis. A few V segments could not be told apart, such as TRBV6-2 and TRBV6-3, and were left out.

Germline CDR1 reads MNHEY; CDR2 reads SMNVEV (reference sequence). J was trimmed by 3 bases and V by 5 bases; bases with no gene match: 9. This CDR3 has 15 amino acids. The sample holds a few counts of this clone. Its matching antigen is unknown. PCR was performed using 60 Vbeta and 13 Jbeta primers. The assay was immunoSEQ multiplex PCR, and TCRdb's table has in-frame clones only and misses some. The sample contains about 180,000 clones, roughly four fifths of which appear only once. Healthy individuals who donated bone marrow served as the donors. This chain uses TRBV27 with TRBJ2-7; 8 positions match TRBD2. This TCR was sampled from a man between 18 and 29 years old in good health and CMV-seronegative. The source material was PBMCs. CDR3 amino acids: CASSQTGTRLYEQYF. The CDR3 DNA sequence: TGTGCCAGCAGTCAAACCGGGACTAGGCTCTACGAGCAGTACTTC.